Presented here are 3 T cell receptor beta chains from one specimen sequenced in a study of neurological immune-mediated disorders. Time point described: technical triplicate 2. TCRdb reprocessed the 5' RACE reads with MiXCR, giving one entry per CDR3 protein. The repertoire consists of tens of thousands of distinct CDR3 sequences, with nearly 25% occurring once and the leading ten covering under 5.5%. Sequencing was carried out using PBMCs. The receptors were gathered from a man aged 55 to 70 with HTLV-1-associated myelopathy (HAM/TSP).

Many counts were recorded for this clonotype. This sequence joins TRBV2 and TRBJ2-7; a possible D gene is TRBD1 (6 bases). CDR1 is SNHLY, CDR2 FYNNEI, per germline. V dropped 5 bases and J dropped 2 bases, with 16 bases sitting between them. The CDR3 has 15 residues. CDR3 DNA sequence: TGTGCCAGCAGTTGGGACAATTTTTCGACCTACGAGCAGTACTTC. Amino acid sequence: CASSWDNFSTYEQYF.

This clonotype was recorded at least ten times. The rearrangement joins TRBV2 to TRBJ2-1, with TRBD1 matching 7 bases. V dropped 7 bases and J dropped 8; count of bases not matched to a gene: 2. Looked up from germline, CDR1 is SNHLY and CDR2 is FYNNEI. The CDR3 extends over 11 amino acids. CDR3 DNA sequence: TGTGCCAGCATAACAGGGGATGAGCAGTTCTTC. Translating it yields CASITGDEQFF.

The table lists this clonotype with many counts. The gene calls are TRBV20-1 and TRBJ2-1; TRBD2 agrees at 12 bases. Germline V gene sequence: CDR1 DFQATT, CDR2 SNEGSKA (reference sequence). The CDR3 extends over 14 amino acids. Trimming took 3 bases from V and 9 from J; bases not matched to a gene: 6. CDR3 sequence reads: CSARTSGRVSEQFF. The CDR3 nucleotides are TGCAGTGCTAGGACTAGCGGGAGAGTCAGTGAGCAGTTCTTC.